Below are 15 T cell receptor beta chains sequenced from a single sample in a study of cytomegalovirus exposure and HLA in healthy donors. The PCR contained 60 Vbeta and 13 Jbeta primers. Repertoires were generated with immunoSEQ multiplex PCR, while TCRdb's copy carries only in-frame clones and drops some. The sample contains around 230,000 clones, about 80% of which appear only once. The source material was PBMCs. Receptor source: a male donor in good health and CMV-seronegative.

The V and J genes are TRBV18 and TRBJ2-3; 10 bases are a match to TRBD1. The CDR3 is 15 amino acids. Trimming removed 6 bases from V and 2 bases from J; junction bases left unmatched: 5. CDR1 is KGHSH, CDR2 LQKENI, per germline. The CDR3 protein is CASSPGQGVTDTQYF. CDR3 coding DNA: TGTGCCAGCTCTCCCGGACAGGGGGTCACAGATACGCAGTATTTT.

V gene TRBV18 combines with J gene TRBJ2-7; D call uncertain. Germline V CDR1 and CDR2: KGHSH, LQKENI. This CDR3 has 14 residues. Trimming took off 6 bases at V and 0 bases at J, with 12 bases between the two ends. The CDR3 is CASSRGSLSYEQYF. Here the CDR3 DNA reads TGTGCCAGCTCGCGTGGTTCCCTCTCCTACGAGCAGTACTTC.

The chain joins TRBV2 to TRBJ2-1, with 13 bases identical to TRBD2. Germline assignment: CDR1 SNHLY and CDR2 FYNNEI. The CDR3 covers 14 residues. Germline trimming cut 8 bases from V and 7 bases from J; bases unmatched to any gene: 5. CDR3 sequence: CASPGLAGENEQFF. The DNA for the CDR3 is TGTGCCAGCCCCGGACTAGCGGGAGAGAATGAGCAGTTCTTC.

V usage is TRBV18 and J usage is TRBJ1-5; 7 bases match TRBD1. The CDR3 is 14 residues long. The V segment lost 4 bases and the J segment 5 bases; nucleotides outside the gene matches: 5. Germline V gives CDR1 KGHSH, CDR2 LQKENI. The chain's CDR3 is CASSLTGLDQPQHF. The CDR3 coding sequence is TGTGCCAGCTCACTGACAGGGCTAGATCAGCCCCAGCATTTT.

V is TRBV7-6 and J is TRBJ2-1, with TRBD2 matching over 16 bases. The CDR3 length is 17 residues. Per germline, CDR1 SGHVS and CDR2 FNYEAQ. The trim removed 0 bases at V and 8 bases at J, leaving 4 bases unmatched. DNA for the CDR3: TGTGCCAGCAGCTTAGCGCGGGGACTAGCGGGAGGGTATGAGCAGTTCTTC. It is translated as CASSLARGLAGGYEQFF.

This clone was recorded only once. This chain connects TRBV7-9 to TRBJ2-7; D might be TRBD2 (5 bases). CDR1 and CDR2 from the germline V gene are SEHNR and FQNEAQ (reference sequence). V was clipped by 5 bases and J by 3 bases, with 17 bases between them. CDR3 length: 15 amino acids. The CDR3 here is CASSQEVLANYEQYF. The CDR3 DNA reads as TGTGCCAGCAGCCAAGAGGTGCTAGCTAACTACGAGCAGTACTTC.

A remark on this clone: The CDR3 carries no conserved terminal phenylalanine or tryptophan, so it likely arises from a read error. The limits of the CDR3 on the DNA are not certain, so only TCRdb's listed CDR3 is given. This chain connects TRBV6-5 to TRBJ2-4; TRBD2 is the table's D call, not checked against the DNA. CDR1 MNHEY and CDR2 SVGAGI come from the germline V gene. The CDR3 has 13 residues if both end residues are counted. The CDR3 protein is CASSYSRTGTLVY.

This clone was found a few times. The V gene is TRBV30, the J gene TRBJ2-1, with D maybe TRBD2 (6 bases). Germline V gene lookup returns CDR1 GTSNPN and CDR2 SVGIG (reference sequence). The CDR3 totals 13 residues. Between the trimmed V and J ends, which lost 5 bases and 3 bases, there was a span of 11 bases. The CDR3: CAWEEGGYNEQFF. CDR3 sequence (DNA): TGTGCCTGGGAGGAGGGTGGCTACAATGAGCAGTTCTTC.

CDR3 nucleotides: TGTGCCAGCAGCACCGGAGCCCCGCCGGGGGGCAAAAACATTCAGTACTTC. Amino acid sequence: CASSTGAPPGGKNIQYF. The chain recombines TRBV25-1 with TRBJ2-4; 7 bases align to TRBD2. Trimming removed 6 bases from V and 3 bases from J; junction bases left unmatched: 14. From germline, CDR1 is MGHDK and CDR2 SYGVNS. This CDR3 spans 17 amino acids.

The chain combines TRBV7-8 with TRBJ2-1, with D perhaps matching TRBD1 (6 bases). CDR3 length equals 15 residues. Germline CDR1 reads SGHVS; CDR2 reads FQNEAQ. V lost 1 base to trimming and J lost 3 bases, with 10 bases between them. As DNA, the CDR3 is TGTGCCAGCAGCTTAGGAGGGGGAAGCTACAATGAGCAGTTCTTC. Its protein product is CASSLGGGSYNEQFF.

The rearrangement joins TRBV15 to TRBJ2-5; possibly TRBD1 for D (5 bases). The CDR3 consists of 14 residues. The V gene's germline CDR1 is LNHNV and CDR2 YYDKDF (reference sequence). Trimming took 0 bases from V and 7 from J, leaving 12 bases between them. CDR3 coding DNA: TGTGCCACCAGCAGAGATAGGGGATGGGGGACCCAGTACTTC. It translates to CATSRDRGWGTQYF.

This rearrangement joins TRBV9 to TRBJ1-2; 11 bases agree with TRBD1. Germline V lookup: CDR1 SGDLS, CDR2 YYNGEE. Unmatched junction bases numbered 1, after V lost 0 bases and J lost 6 bases. This CDR3 region has 14 residues. The CDR3 region has the DNA TGTGCCAGCAGCGTAGTGGGACAGGGGGATGGCTACACCTTC. It translates to CASSVVGQGDGYTF.

The CDR3 nucleotides read TGTGCCAGCCCTTCTACGGGGGGAAATGAGCAGTTCTTC. Protein sequence: CASPSTGGNEQFF. V gene TRBV6-1 combines with J gene TRBJ2-1; 7 bases line up with TRBD2. Germline-derived CDR1 and CDR2 are MNHNS and SASEGT. The CDR3 length is 13 residues. Trimming took 8 bases from V and 7 from J; bases not matched to a gene: 8.

The chain is built from TRBV28 and TRBJ2-7; D ambiguous. The CDR3 loop spans 13 amino acids. With 6 bases removed from V and 2 bases from J, the gap between germline ends came to 11 bases. Germline CDR1 and CDR2: MDHEN and SYDVKM. The CDR3 region is CASRLDSAYEQYF. As DNA, the CDR3 is TGTGCCAGCAGACTCGACTCCGCCTACGAGCAGTACTTC.

The V gene is TRBV2, the J gene TRBJ2-1; 7 bases match TRBD1. Germline CDR1 SNHLY, CDR2 FYNNEI. The CDR3 has 15 amino acids. J gave up 0 bases and V 7 bases, and 6 bases lay outside the gene matches. As DNA, the CDR3 is TGTGCCAGCAAGTCCGGGACAGCCTCCTACAATGAGCAGTTCTTC. This sequence encodes CASKSGTASYNEQFF.